This entry is about one TCR beta chain. Germline-derived CDR1 and CDR2 are KGHSH and LQKENI. CDR3 length: 14 residues. Unmatched junction bases numbered 4, after V lost 6 bases and J lost 5 bases. Produced via immunoSEQ multiplex PCR; TCRdb's table is partial and in-frame only. Here the sample spans 190,000 or so clones, approximately 80% being singletons. This specimen belongs to a study of blood T cell repertoires in COVID-19. This chain uses TRBV18 with TRBJ1-1; TRBD1 agrees at 12 bases. This receptor was obtained from a human donor with acute or convalescent COVID-19. The donor label of this sample is uncertain. What was sequenced was peripheral blood. In DNA, the CDR3 is TGTGCCAGCTCGAGGGACAGGGGGCGTACTGAAGCTTTCTTT. This gives the protein CASSRDRGRTEAFF.